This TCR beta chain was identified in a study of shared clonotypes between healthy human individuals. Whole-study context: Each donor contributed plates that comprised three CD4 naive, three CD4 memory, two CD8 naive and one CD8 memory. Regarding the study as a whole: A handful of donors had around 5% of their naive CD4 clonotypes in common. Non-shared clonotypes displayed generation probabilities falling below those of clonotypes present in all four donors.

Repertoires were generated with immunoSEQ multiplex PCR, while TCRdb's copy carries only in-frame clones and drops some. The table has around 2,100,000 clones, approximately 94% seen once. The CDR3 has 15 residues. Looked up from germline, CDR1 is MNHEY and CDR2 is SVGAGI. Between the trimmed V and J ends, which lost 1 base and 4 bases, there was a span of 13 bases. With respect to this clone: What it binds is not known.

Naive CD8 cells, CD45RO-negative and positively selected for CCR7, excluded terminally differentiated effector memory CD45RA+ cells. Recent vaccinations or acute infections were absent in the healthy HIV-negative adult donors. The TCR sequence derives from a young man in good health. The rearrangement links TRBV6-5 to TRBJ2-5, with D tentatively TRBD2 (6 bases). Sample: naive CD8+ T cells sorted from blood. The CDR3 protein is CASSYFGGTGETQYF. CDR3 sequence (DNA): TGTGCCAGCAGTTACTTCGGGGGAACAGGAGAGACCCAGTACTTC.